This TCR beta chain appears in the sequencing data of a study of T cell clones after liver transplantation. Study-level background: Immunosuppression withdrawal was tried within 2 years after liver transplantation in this trial. At least one year of complete immunosuppression withdrawal without enzymes over twice normal defined tolerance. Timepoints were pre-transplant, pre-withdrawal, and after withdrawal was completed or failed.

Clones were read by immunoSEQ multiplex PCR, and TCRdb kept only the in-frame ones, dropping some. Of about 74,000 clones in the sample, around 80% were seen once. Details on this clone: Its matching antigen is unknown.

This CDR3 region has 13 residues. CDR1 and CDR2 (germline): MNHEY, SVGAGI. The V end was cut by 6 bases, the J end by 0 bases, with 8 bases between. Study outcomes and limitations: In two subjects, few donor cells limited the measurable donor-reactive repertoire.

The chain links TRBV6-5 to TRBJ1-1; D is unclear. The receptor was derived from a human donor who received a liver transplant. The sequencing used CD4+ T cells from blood, collected before liver transplant. The DNA of the CDR3 is TGTGCCAGCAGAACAACAGTGAACACTGAAGCTTTCTTT. It codes for CASRTTVNTEAFF.